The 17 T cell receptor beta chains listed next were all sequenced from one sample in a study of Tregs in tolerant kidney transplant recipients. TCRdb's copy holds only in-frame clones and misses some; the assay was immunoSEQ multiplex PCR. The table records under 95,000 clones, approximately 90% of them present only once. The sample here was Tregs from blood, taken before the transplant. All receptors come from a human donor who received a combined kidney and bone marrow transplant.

The CDR3, as DNA: TGTGCCAGGCGGGAGTGGACAGGGGGCAGGGAGCAGTACTTC. Translated: CARREWTGGREQYF. The rearrangement uses TRBV2 and TRBJ2-7, with 11 bases lining up with TRBD1. The CDR3 sequence is 14 residues long. Germline V gene data show CDR1 as SNHLY and CDR2 as FYNNEI. V gave up 9 bases and J gave up 7 bases; unmatched junction bases: 11.

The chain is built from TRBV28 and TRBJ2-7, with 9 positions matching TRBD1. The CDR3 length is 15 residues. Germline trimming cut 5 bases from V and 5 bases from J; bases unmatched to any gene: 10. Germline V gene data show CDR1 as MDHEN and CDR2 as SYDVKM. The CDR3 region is CASSTIRDRVHEQYF. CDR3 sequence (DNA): TGTGCCAGCAGTACCATCCGGGACAGGGTTCACGAGCAGTACTTC.

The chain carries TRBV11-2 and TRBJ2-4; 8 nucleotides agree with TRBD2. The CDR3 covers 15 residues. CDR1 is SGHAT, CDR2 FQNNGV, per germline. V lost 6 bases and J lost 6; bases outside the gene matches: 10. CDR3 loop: CASRPGGAGGNIQYF. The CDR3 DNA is TGTGCCAGCAGGCCCGGGGGGGCCGGGGGAAACATTCAGTACTTC.

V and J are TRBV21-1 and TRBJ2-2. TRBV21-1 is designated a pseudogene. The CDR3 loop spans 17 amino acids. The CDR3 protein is CASSKNPGRTNTGELFF. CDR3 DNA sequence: TGTGCCAGCAGCAAAAACCCCGGGCGGACGAACACCGGGGAGCTGTTTTTT.

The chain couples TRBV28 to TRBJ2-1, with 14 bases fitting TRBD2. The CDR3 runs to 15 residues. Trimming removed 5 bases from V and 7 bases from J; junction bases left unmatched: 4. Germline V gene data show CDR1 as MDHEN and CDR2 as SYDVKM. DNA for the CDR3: TGTGCCAGCAGTCAGGGGACTAGCGGGAGAAATGAGCAGTTCTTC. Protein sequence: CASSQGTSGRNEQFF. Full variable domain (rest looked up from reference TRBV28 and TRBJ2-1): DVKVTQSSRYLVKRTGEKVFLECVQDMDHENMFWYRQDPGLGLRLIYFSYDVKMKEKGDIPEGYSVSREKKERFSLILESASTNQTSMYLCASSQGTSGRNEQFFGPGTRLTVL.

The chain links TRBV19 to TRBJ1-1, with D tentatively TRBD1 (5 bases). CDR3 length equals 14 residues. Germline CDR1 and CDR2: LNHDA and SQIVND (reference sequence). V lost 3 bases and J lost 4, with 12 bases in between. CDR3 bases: TGTGCCAGTAGTATTCAAGGGGCCGGCACTGAAGCTTTCTTT. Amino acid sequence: CASSIQGAGTEAFF.

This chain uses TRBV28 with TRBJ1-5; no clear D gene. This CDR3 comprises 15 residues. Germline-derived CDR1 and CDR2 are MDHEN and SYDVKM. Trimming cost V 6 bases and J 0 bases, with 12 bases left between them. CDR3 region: CASSPAGRSNQPQHF. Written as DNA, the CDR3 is TGTGCCAGCAGCCCAGCGGGTCGTAGCAATCAGCCCCAGCATTTT.

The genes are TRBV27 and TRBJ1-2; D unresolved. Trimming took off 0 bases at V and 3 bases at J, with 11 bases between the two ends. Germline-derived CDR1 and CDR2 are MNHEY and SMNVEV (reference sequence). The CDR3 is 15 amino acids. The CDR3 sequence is CASSLSARHDYGYTF. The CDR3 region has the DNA TGTGCCAGCAGTTTATCGGCGAGACACGACTATGGCTACACCTTC.

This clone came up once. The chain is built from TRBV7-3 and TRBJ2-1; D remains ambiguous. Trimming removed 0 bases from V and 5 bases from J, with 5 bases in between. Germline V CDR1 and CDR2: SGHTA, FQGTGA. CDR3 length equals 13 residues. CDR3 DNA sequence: TGTGCCAGCAGCTTAACGAGCGACAATGAGCAGTTCTTC. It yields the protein CASSLTSDNEQFF.

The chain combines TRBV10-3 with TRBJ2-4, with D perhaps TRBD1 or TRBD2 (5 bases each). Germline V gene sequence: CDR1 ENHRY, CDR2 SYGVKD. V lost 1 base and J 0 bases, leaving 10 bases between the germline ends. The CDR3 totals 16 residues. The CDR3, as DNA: TGTGCCATCAGTGAGTGGCCGGGGCTAGCCAAAAACATTCAGTACTTC. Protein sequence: CAISEWPGLAKNIQYF.

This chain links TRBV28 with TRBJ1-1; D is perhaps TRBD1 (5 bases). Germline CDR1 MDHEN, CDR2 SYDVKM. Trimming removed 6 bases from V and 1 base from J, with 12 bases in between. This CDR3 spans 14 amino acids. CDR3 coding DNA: TGTGCCAGCAGCCCCGGGGGAGCGAACACTGAAGCTTTCTTT. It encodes CASSPGGANTEAFF.

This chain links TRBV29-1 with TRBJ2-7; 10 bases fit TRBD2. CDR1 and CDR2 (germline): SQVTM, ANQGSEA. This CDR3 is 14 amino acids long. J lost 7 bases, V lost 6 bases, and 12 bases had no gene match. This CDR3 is CSVHLTSGFGEQYF. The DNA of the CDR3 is TGCAGCGTCCACCTGACTAGCGGGTTCGGGGAGCAGTACTTC.

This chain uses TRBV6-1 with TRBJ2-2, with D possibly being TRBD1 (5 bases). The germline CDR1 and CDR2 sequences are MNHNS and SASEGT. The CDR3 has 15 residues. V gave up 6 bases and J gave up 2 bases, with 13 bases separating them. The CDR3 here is CASSPGQDNTGELFF. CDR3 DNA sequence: TGTGCCAGCAGCCCAGGACAAGACAACACCGGGGAGCTGTTTTTT.

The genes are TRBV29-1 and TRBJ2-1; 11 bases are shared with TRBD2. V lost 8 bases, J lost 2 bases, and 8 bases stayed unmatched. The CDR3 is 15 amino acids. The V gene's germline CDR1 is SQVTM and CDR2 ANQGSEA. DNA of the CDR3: TGCAGCCTTGGACTAGCGGGTATAACCTACAATGAGCAGTTCTTC. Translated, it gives CSLGLAGITYNEQFF.

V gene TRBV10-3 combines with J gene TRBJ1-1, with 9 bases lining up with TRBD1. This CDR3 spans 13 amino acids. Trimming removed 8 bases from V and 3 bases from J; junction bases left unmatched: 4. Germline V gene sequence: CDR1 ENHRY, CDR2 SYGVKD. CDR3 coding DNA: TGTGCCATCGAGGGACAGGGAGACACTGAAGCTTTCTTT. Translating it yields CAIEGQGDTEAFF.

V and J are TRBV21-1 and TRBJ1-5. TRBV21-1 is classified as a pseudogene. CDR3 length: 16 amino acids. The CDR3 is CASSRSPDPAHQPQHF. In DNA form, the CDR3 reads TGTGCCAGCAGCCGCTCCCCGGACCCGGCCCATCAGCCCCAGCATTTT.

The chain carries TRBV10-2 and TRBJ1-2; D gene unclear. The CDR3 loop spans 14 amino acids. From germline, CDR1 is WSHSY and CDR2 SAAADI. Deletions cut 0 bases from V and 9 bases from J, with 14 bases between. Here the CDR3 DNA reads TGCGCCAGCAGTGAGTCCACTCTTGGCGGGAGCTACACCTTC. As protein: CASSESTLGGSYTF.